The present T cell receptor beta chain was sequenced within a study of blood T cell repertoires in COVID-19. Study-wide background: The cDNA or gDNA used as material had been derived from T cells, B-cell-depleted T cells, or PBMCs.

In the source study's methods: By means of reference gene primer amplification, nucleated cell counts were estimated. Measured with immunoSEQ multiplex PCR; TCRdb has only the in-frame clones, and not every one. The V and J calls and clone size come from that table; D and trimming were worked out from the DNA. The table includes 300,000 to 350,000 clones, over 85% detected once. About this clone itself: The sample holds other DNA sequences that translate to the same CDR3.

Trimming stripped 6 bases from V and 2 bases from J, with 7 bases between. CDR1 and CDR2 (germline): KGHSH, LQKENI. The CDR3 length is 12 residues. The chain uses TRBV18 and TRBJ1-1; D call uncertain. What was sequenced was peripheral blood. This TCR derives from an older woman with COVID-19, enrolled during active disease. This chain's CDR3 is CASSPSNTEAFF. CDR3 DNA: TGTGCCAGCTCCCCTAGCAACACTGAAGCTTTCTTT.